A single sample is the source of the 32 T cell receptor beta chains below, sequenced in a study of blood T cell repertoires in COVID-19. Repertoires were generated with immunoSEQ multiplex PCR, while TCRdb's copy carries only in-frame clones and drops some. The top ten hold over 15% of the sample, which has 75,000 to 80,000 clones, roughly 80% seen once. The source material was peripheral blood. Receptors originate from a woman aged 60 to 75 with acute or convalescent COVID-19.

This rearrangement joins TRBV19 to TRBJ1-4; 8 bases agree with TRBD1. The germline gives CDR1 LNHDA, CDR2 SQIVND (reference sequence). The CDR3 is 16 residues long. V gave up 5 bases and J gave up 8 bases; unmatched junction bases: 13. This CDR3 is CASSFPGQGGGEKLFF. In DNA, the CDR3 is TGTGCCAGTAGTTTCCCCGGACAGGGCGGAGGGGAAAAACTGTTTTTT.

The genes are TRBV7-3 and TRBJ2-1; 9 nucleotides align to TRBD2. V was pared by 5 bases and J by 6 bases, with 11 bases of the junction left unmatched. The CDR3 totals 16 residues. Germline CDR1 SGHTA, CDR2 FQGTGA. The CDR3 region is CASSRGGGGAGNEQFF. The CDR3 DNA follows: TGTGCCAGCAGCCGCGGTGGCGGGGGGGCCGGCAATGAGCAGTTCTTC. The full variable domain, its missing parts supplied by reference TRBV7-3 and TRBJ2-1, is GAGVSQTPSNKVTEKGKYVELRCDPISGHTALYWYRQSLGQGPEFLIYFQGTGAADDSGLPNDRFFAVRPEGSVSTLKIQRTERGDSAVYLCASSRGGGGAGNEQFFGPGTRLTVL.

The CDR3 loop reads CASSYRGLEEKLFF. The CDR3 DNA is TGTGCCAGCAGTTACAGGGGTCTAGAGGAAAAACTGTTTTTT. The chain combines TRBV9 with TRBJ1-4; TRBD1 aligns across 7 bases. Germline assignment: CDR1 SGDLS and CDR2 YYNGEE. V shed 5 bases and J 8 bases; nucleotides not matched to a gene: 9. CDR3 length: 14 amino acids.

The chain couples TRBV24-1 to TRBJ1-2; 7 nucleotides agree with TRBD1. Trimming took 2 bases from V and 8 from J; bases not matched to a gene: 7. The CDR3 spans 14 residues. The V gene's germline CDR1 is KGHDR and CDR2 SFDVKD. CDR3 nucleotide sequence: TGTGCCACCAGTGATTCTGGGACAGCTCGGGGCTACACCTTC. The encoded protein is CATSDSGTARGYTF.

The chain uses TRBV7-2 and TRBJ2-5; tentatively, D is TRBD2 (6 bases). The CDR3 consists of 15 residues. CDR1 SGHTA and CDR2 FQGNSA come from the germline V gene. V was cut by 5 bases and J by 5 bases, with 18 bases left in between. The CDR3 DNA follows: TGTGCCAGCAGCCGTGTCCCCTTAGCGGTGGAGACCCAGTACTTC. Protein sequence: CASSRVPLAVETQYF. Full variable domain (rest looked up from reference TRBV7-2 and TRBJ2-5): GAGVSQSPSNKVTEKGKDVELRCDPISGHTALYWYRQSLGQGLEFLIYFQGNSAPDKSGLPSDRFSAERTGGSVSTLTIQRTQQEDSAVYLCASSRVPLAVETQYFGPGTRLLVL.

This chain joins TRBV12-3 or TRBV12-4 and TRBJ1-6, with D possibly being TRBD1 (5 bases). V dropped 3 bases and J dropped 7 bases, with 7 bases sitting between them. The CDR3 has 13 residues. The DNA of the CDR3 is TGTGCCAGCAGTTTGACAGAGAATTCACCCCTCCACTTT. This sequence encodes CASSLTENSPLHF.

The CDR3 sequence: CASSVGVAGGADTQYF. The CDR3 nucleotides are TGTGCCAGCAGCGTAGGAGTAGCGGGGGGAGCAGATACGCAGTATTTT. The chain uses TRBV9 and TRBJ2-3, with 10 positions matching TRBD2. This CDR3 is built from 16 residues. V lost 0 bases to trimming and J lost 4 bases; unmatched junction nucleotides: 5. Germline CDR1 and CDR2: SGDLS and YYNGEE.

This clone was seen a handful of times. The rearrangement links TRBV3-1 (or the pseudogene TRBV3-2) to TRBJ1-2; D not certain. The germline V gene has CDR1 LGHDT and CDR2 YNNKEL (reference sequence). This CDR3 is 13 amino acids long. Trimming took 0 bases from V and 5 from J, leaving 7 bases between them. The CDR3 sequence is CASSQEQKYGYTF. For the CDR3, the DNA is TGTGCCAGCAGCCAAGAACAAAAGTATGGCTACACCTTC.

J is TRBJ2-1 and V is TRBV7-9, with unresolved D. The V end was cut by 2 bases, the J end by 7 bases, with 6 bases between. CDR3 length: 12 amino acids. Germline loops: CDR1 SEHNR, CDR2 FQNEAQ (reference sequence). In DNA, the CDR3 is TGTGCCAGCAGCTTAACGAGGAATGAGCAGTTCTTC. Translating gives CASSLTRNEQFF.

V and J are TRBV5-1 and TRBJ1-4; D is ambiguous. The CDR3 loop spans 15 amino acids. In germline, CDR1 is SGHRS, CDR2 YFSETQ. Trimming stripped 3 bases from V and 4 bases from J, with 13 bases between. CDR3 sequence (DNA): TGCGCCAGCAGCTCCGCCTACGCCATTAATGAAAAACTGTTTTTT. Protein product: CASSSAYAINEKLFF.

The CDR3 DNA follows: TGTGCCAGCAGCTTGACTAGCGGGGGGACTTACGAGCAGTACGTC. This encodes CASSLTSGGTYEQYV. The chain recombines TRBV5-5 with TRBJ2-7, with 12 nucleotides matching TRBD2. Unmatched junction bases numbered 3, after V lost 1 base and J lost 4 bases. Germline CDR1 is SGHKS and CDR2 is YYEKEE (reference sequence). CDR3 size: 15 residues.

The chain links TRBV5-1 to TRBJ2-5; the match to TRBD1 covers 7 bases. The CDR3 runs 14 residues. With 4 bases clipped from V and 3 bases from J, the junction kept 6 bases outside the gene matches. Germline lookup yields CDR1 SGHRS and CDR2 YFSETQ. This CDR3 is CASSPTGWKETQYF. CDR3 DNA: TGCGCCAGCAGCCCGACAGGGTGGAAAGAGACCCAGTACTTC.

This chain uses TRBV7-2 with TRBJ2-3; 10 positions match TRBD2. The CDR3 covers 15 residues. The germline V gene has CDR1 SGHTA and CDR2 FQGNSA. V dropped 6 bases and J dropped 1; count of bases not matched to a gene: 4. CDR3 protein: CASRSTSGGTDTQYF. In DNA, the CDR3 is TGTGCCAGCAGGTCCACTAGCGGGGGCACAGATACGCAGTATTTT.

In its sample, this clone was seen once. The chain joins TRBV19 to TRBJ1-2; no reliable D call. This CDR3 is 11 amino acids long. The V end was cut by 1 base, the J end by 6 bases, with 3 bases between. Germline V CDR1 and CDR2: LNHDA, SQIVND (reference sequence). The DNA for the CDR3 is TGTGCCAGTAGTATAGCGGATGGCTACACCTTC. This encodes CASSIADGYTF.

V gene TRBV4-1 combines with J gene TRBJ2-7; D is possibly TRBD2 (5 bases). The CDR3 consists of 14 residues. Germline V lookup: CDR1 MGHRA, CDR2 YSYEKL. Deletions cut 3 bases from V and 0 bases from J, with 9 bases between. CDR3 protein: CASSQARGSYEQYF. For the CDR3, the DNA is TGCGCCAGCAGCCAGGCTCGGGGCTCCTACGAGCAGTACTTC.

The chain has TRBV21-1 and TRBJ2-3; the table names TRBD1, a call not compared with the DNA. TRBV21-1 is a recognized pseudogene. The CDR3 sequence is 15 residues long. The CDR3, as DNA: TGTGCCAGCAACCACGACAGGGGGCGATCAGATACGCAGTATTTT. Translation: CASNHDRGRSDTQYF.

This clone came up once. The chain joins TRBV5-1 to TRBJ1-2; 8 nucleotides match TRBD1. The CDR3 covers 13 residues. Germline CDR1 and CDR2: SGHRS and YFSETQ. V shed 4 bases, J shed 12 bases, and the junction held 11 bases outside the gene matches. The CDR3 is CASSPEEDRVNTF. The CDR3 nucleotides are TGCGCCAGCAGCCCAGAAGAGGACAGGGTCAACACCTTC.

V and J are TRBV19 and TRBJ1-3, with D perhaps matching TRBD1 (5 bases). CDR1 is LNHDA and CDR2 is SQIVND in the germline V gene (reference sequence). Trimming took 6 bases from V and 6 from J, leaving 12 bases between them. This CDR3 is built from 13 residues. The CDR3 DNA reads TGTGCCAGTAGGGCAGGGAACGAAAACACCATATATTTT. It is translated as CASRAGNENTIYF.

The CDR3 DNA reads TGTGCCAGCAGCCCACTAGGGACTAGCGGGAACTACAATGAGCAGTTCTTC. This codes for CASSPLGTSGNYNEQFF. The rearrangement uses TRBV4-2 and TRBJ2-1; 13 nucleotides line up with TRBD2. The junction had 6 bases not matched to a gene; V was cut back by 4 bases and J by 3 bases. The germline V gene has CDR1 LGHNA and CDR2 YNFKEQ. This CDR3 spans 17 amino acids.

The chain employs TRBV7-2 and TRBJ1-2; 9 bases agree with TRBD1. Germline V gene sequence: CDR1 SGHTA, CDR2 FQGNSA. The length of the CDR3 is 15 residues. V lost 4 bases and J lost 4; bases outside the gene matches: 7. The CDR3 nucleotides are TGTGCCAGCAGCTGGGGACAGGGTAACGGCTATGGCTACACCTTC. It translates to CASSWGQGNGYGYTF.

V is TRBV6-6 and J is TRBJ1-5; tentative D call: TRBD1 (5 bases). The CDR3 is 14 amino acids. Trimming left V 4 bases short and J 1 base short, with 8 bases between. The germline V gene has CDR1 MNHNY and CDR2 SVGAGI (reference sequence). This CDR3 reads CASSSRGSNQPQHF. The CDR3 DNA is TGTGCCAGCAGTTCCCGGGGGAGCAATCAGCCCCAGCATTTT.

This clone was counted a single time. The chain has TRBV27 and TRBJ2-3; TRBD1 aligns across 7 bases. Germline V lookup: CDR1 MNHEY, CDR2 SMNVEV (reference sequence). This CDR3 contains 15 residues. Losses at the gene ends were 4 bases for V and 1 base for J; bases not matched to a gene: 5. CDR3 nucleotide sequence: TGTGCCAGCAGTTCTACAGGGGTGGGCACAGATACGCAGTATTTT. Amino acid sequence: CASSSTGVGTDTQYF.

There are a few counts of this clone. The chain joins TRBV5-1 to TRBJ2-1; 7 nucleotides match TRBD1. V trimming: 6 bases; J trimming: 4 bases; junction bases outside the gene matches: 13. Germline loops: CDR1 SGHRS, CDR2 YFSETQ. The CDR3 is made up of 16 amino acids. CDR3 in DNA: TGCGCCAGCAACCCCAGGGGACAGAGTAATTACAATGAGCAGTTCTTC. It is translated as CASNPRGQSNYNEQFF.

In the case of this clone: Different DNA sequences within this sample yield the same CDR3. This chain links TRBV19 with TRBJ1-1, with D perhaps matching TRBD1 (6 bases). V was shortened by 5 bases and J by 5 bases, with 12 bases between the two germline ends. Per germline, CDR1 LNHDA and CDR2 SQIVND (reference sequence). This CDR3 region has 13 residues. This chain's CDR3 is CASSVRGNTEAFF. The CDR3 nucleotides are TGTGCCAGTAGTGTCAGGGGAAATACTGAAGCTTTCTTT.

The chain is built from TRBV6-1 and TRBJ1-3; D is possibly TRBD1 (6 bases). The ends were cut back, 0 bases at V and 0 bases at J, with 15 bases in the middle. The CDR3 loop spans 18 amino acids. Germline V gene sequence: CDR1 MNHNS, CDR2 SASEGT. The CDR3 DNA reads TGTGCCAGCAGTGAAGCAGGTGGACAGCGAATCTCTGGAAACACCATATATTTT. Amino acid sequence: CASSEAGGQRISGNTIYF.

The chain employs TRBV4-1 and TRBJ1-1; a weak D match, TRBD1 (6 bases). The CDR3 has 16 amino acids. CDR1 is MGHRA and CDR2 is YSYEKL in the germline V gene. V was cut by 2 bases and J by 4 bases, with 17 bases left in between. The CDR3 region has the DNA TGCGCCAGCAGCCAACGGGAAGTGGGGGCGGGCACTGAAGCTTTCTTT. Its translation is CASSQREVGAGTEAFF.

V usage is TRBV9 and J usage is TRBJ1-1; TRBD1 is a possible D gene (6 bases). The germline CDR1 and CDR2 sequences are SGDLS and YYNGEE. Trimming shortened V by 5 bases and J by 3 bases, and 11 bases separated the two germline ends. This CDR3 comprises 13 residues. In nucleotides, the CDR3 is TGTGCCAGCAGTTACTCAGGGGACACTGAAGCTTTCTTT. Amino acids: CASSYSGDTEAFF.

The rearrangement joins TRBV30 to TRBJ1-1; the match to TRBD1 covers 9 bases. The germline CDR1 and CDR2 sequences are GTSNPN and SVGIG (reference sequence). CDR3 length: 14 residues. The V and J ends lost 6 bases and 3 bases, in that order; junction bases with no gene match: 8. The CDR3 sequence is CACRSGTGHTEAFF. In nucleotides, the CDR3 is TGTGCCTGCCGCAGCGGGACAGGGCACACTGAAGCTTTCTTT.

V usage is TRBV4-1 and J usage is TRBJ1-2; no reliable D call. Looked up from germline, CDR1 is MGHRA and CDR2 is YSYEKL. The V gene lost 0 bases and the J gene lost 9 bases, with 23 bases spanning the gap. The length of the CDR3 is 17 residues. In DNA, the CDR3 is TGCGCCAGCAGCCAAGAAATTGACGGATCCAGGCTCCGACGCTACACCTTC. Translating gives CASSQEIDGSRLRRYTF.

This clone was counted once. Other nucleotide sequences from this sample produce the same CDR3. The genes are TRBV20-1 and TRBJ1-5, with 8 bases aligning to TRBD1. This CDR3 is 14 amino acids long. Germline assignment: CDR1 DFQATT and CDR2 SNEGSKA (reference sequence). Losses at the gene ends were 6 bases for V and 5 bases for J; bases not matched to a gene: 9. In DNA form, the CDR3 reads TGCAGTGCAAGTCACGGACAGGGATATCAGCCCCAGCATTTT. This translates into CSASHGQGYQPQHF.

The rearrangement links TRBV28 to TRBJ1-4, with D perhaps TRBD1 (6 bases). The CDR3 spans 14 residues. Germline CDR1 reads MDHEN; CDR2 reads SYDVKM. With 6 bases removed from V and 7 bases from J, the gap between germline ends came to 15 bases. This chain's CDR3 is CASRTPGTSEKLFF. The CDR3 region has the DNA TGTGCCAGCAGGACTCCCGGGACATCTGAAAAACTGTTTTTT.

This clone was seen a few times. The CDR3 loop is CASSYTGVQAFF. In DNA, the CDR3 is TGTGCCAGCAGTTACACAGGGGTTCAAGCTTTCTTT. The chain combines TRBV6-5 with TRBJ1-1; 7 positions agree with TRBD1. The CDR3 has 12 residues. Trimming took 2 bases from V and 9 from J; bases not matched to a gene: 3. Germline CDR1 reads MNHEY; CDR2 reads SVGAGI.